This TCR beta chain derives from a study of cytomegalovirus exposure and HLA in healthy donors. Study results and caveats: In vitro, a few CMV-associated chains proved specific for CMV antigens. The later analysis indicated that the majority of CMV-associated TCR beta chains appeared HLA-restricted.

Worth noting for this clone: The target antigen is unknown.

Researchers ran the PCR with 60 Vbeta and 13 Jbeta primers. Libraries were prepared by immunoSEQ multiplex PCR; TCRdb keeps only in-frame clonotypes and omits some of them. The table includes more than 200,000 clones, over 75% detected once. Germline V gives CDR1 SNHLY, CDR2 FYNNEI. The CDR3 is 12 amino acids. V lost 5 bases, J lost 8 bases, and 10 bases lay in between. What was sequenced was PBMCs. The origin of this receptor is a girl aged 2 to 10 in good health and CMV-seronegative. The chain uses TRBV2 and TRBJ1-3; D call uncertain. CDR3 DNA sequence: TGTGCCAGCAGTTTCGACCGGGACACCATATATTTT. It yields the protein CASSFDRDTIYF.